In this sample, the clone carrying this T cell receptor beta chain turned up once. The CDR3 has 11 residues. Germline CDR1 reads SGHAT; CDR2 reads FQNNGV. V shed 8 bases and J shed 2 bases, with 7 bases lying between them. These data come from a study of blood T cell repertoires in COVID-19. Study information: Sites across the United States, Italy and Spain contributed samples from acute and convalescent COVID-19.

This table comes from immunoSEQ multiplex PCR, and its TCRdb copy is limited to in-frame clones, with some not included. The sample contains 450,000 to 500,000 clones, roughly nine tenths of which appear only once. Sequenced sample: PBMCs or T cells enriched from blood (not recorded which). This TCR came from a woman aged 55-69 years who had recovered from COVID-19. J is TRBJ2-7 and V is TRBV11-2; D is perhaps TRBD2 (5 bases). CDR3 protein: CASGLTYEQYF. CDR3 nucleotides: TGTGCCAGCGGACTGACCTACGAGCAGTACTTC.